The 4 T cell receptor beta chains in this list originate from one sample, sequenced in a study of STAT3 mutations in large granular lymphocyte leukemia. Study-level findings and limits: At least one immunodominant TCR beta clonotype appeared in every T-cell large granular lymphocyte leukemia patient.

Sequencing was performed with immunoSEQ multiplex PCR; in TCRdb, only in-frame clones are kept and a portion is missing. Here the sample spans under 25,000 clones, approximately 92% being singletons. These TCRs are of unknown antigen specificity. Sequencing used peripheral blood mononuclear cells. The origin of the receptors is a man aged 60 to 69 with T-cell large granular lymphocyte leukemia. Some clones in this sample may be carry-over from other donors' samples.

The chain is built from TRBV5-1 and TRBJ1-1, with no clear D. Germline CDR1 and CDR2: SGHRS and YFSETQ. The CDR3 spans 15 residues. V was clipped by 4 bases and J by 4 bases, with 17 bases between them. In DNA form, the CDR3 reads TGCGCCAGCAGCCGCATGCCGGTTGAGAGCACTGAAGCTTTCTTT. This encodes CASSRMPVESTEAFF.

The J gene is TRBJ1-2, the V gene TRBV12-5, with TRBD1 identical over 8 bases. Unmatched junction bases numbered 6, after V lost 2 bases and J lost 13 bases. The CDR3 totals 12 residues. Germline V CDR1 and CDR2: LGHNT, FRNRAP. CDR3 DNA sequence: TGTGCTAGTGGTTTGTCGACAGGGGCTTGCACCTTC. As protein: CASGLSTGACTF.

This clone was picked up one time. The rearrangement uses TRBV7-9 and TRBJ2-7, with 8 positions matching TRBD1. Germline-derived CDR1 and CDR2 are SEHNR and FQNEAQ (reference sequence). The CDR3 covers 15 residues. V was clipped by 4 bases and J by 2 bases; unmatched bases: 7. Here the CDR3 DNA reads TGTGCCAGCAGCTCCGATGGGACAGGAGCCTACGAGCAGTACTTC. This encodes CASSSDGTGAYEQYF. Full variable domain (remainder filled in from reference TRBV7-9 and TRBJ2-7): DTGVSQNPRHKITKRGQNVTFRCDPISEHNRLYWYRQTLGQGPEFLTYFQNEAQLEKSRLLSDRFSAERPKGSFSTLEIQRTEQGDSAMYLCASSSDGTGAYEQYFGPGTRLTVT.

The chain joins TRBV5-6 to TRBJ2-5; 10 nucleotides match TRBD2. Trimming cost V 3 bases and J 0 bases; bases outside gene matches: 2. Germline V gene data show CDR1 as SGHDT and CDR2 as YYEEEE. The CDR3 consists of 15 residues. The CDR3 DNA reads TGTGCCAGCAGCTCTCTAGCGGGAGACCAAGAGACCCAGTACTTC. It specifies CASSSLAGDQETQYF.